This TCR beta chain derives from a study of shared clonotypes between healthy human individuals. General study findings and limits: Few donors restricted represented genetic and exposure-history diversity. An anticipated effect of sequencing depth on clonotype sharing among donors was recognized.

In the CD4+ fraction, cells were divided into CD45RA+ naive and CD45RA-negative memory subsets. CDR1 and CDR2 (germline): SQVTM, ANQGSEA. The CDR3 spans 12 residues. The ends were cut back, 8 bases at V and 3 bases at J, with 12 bases in the middle. Sequencing was performed with immunoSEQ multiplex PCR; in TCRdb, only in-frame clones are kept and a portion is missing. The sample lists about 530,000 clones, less than 96% seen once, with 0.06% in the top ten. In regard to this clone: Its antigen remains unidentified.

Sequenced input: naive CD4+ T cells sorted from blood. Subset defined: CD45RA+ positively selected. The receptor's source is a woman between 25 and 40 years old in good health. This chain connects TRBV29-1 to TRBJ2-3; D is possibly TRBD1 (7 bases). The CDR3 nucleotides are TGCAGCTCCAGGGGGGAGACAGATACGCAGTATTTT. Its translation is CSSRGETDTQYF.